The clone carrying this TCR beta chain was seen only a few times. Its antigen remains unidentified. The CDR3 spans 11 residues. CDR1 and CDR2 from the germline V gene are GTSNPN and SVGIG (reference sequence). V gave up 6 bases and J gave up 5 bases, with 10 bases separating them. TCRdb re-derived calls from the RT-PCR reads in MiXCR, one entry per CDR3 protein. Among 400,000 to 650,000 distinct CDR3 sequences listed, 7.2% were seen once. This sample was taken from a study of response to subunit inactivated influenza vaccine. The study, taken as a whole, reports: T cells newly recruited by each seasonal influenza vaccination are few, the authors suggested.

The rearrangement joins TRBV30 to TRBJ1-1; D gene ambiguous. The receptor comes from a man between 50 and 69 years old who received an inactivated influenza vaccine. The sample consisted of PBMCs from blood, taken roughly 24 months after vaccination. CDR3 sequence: CACRLGTEAFF. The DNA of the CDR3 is TGTGCCTGCCGACTGGGGACTGAAGCTTTCTTT. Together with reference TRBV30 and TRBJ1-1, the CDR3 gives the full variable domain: SQTIHQWPATLVQPVGSPLSLECTVEGTSNPNLYWYRQAAGRGLQLLFYSVGIGQISSEVPQNLSASRPQDRQFILSSKKLLLSDSGFYLCACRLGTEAFFGQGTRLTVV.